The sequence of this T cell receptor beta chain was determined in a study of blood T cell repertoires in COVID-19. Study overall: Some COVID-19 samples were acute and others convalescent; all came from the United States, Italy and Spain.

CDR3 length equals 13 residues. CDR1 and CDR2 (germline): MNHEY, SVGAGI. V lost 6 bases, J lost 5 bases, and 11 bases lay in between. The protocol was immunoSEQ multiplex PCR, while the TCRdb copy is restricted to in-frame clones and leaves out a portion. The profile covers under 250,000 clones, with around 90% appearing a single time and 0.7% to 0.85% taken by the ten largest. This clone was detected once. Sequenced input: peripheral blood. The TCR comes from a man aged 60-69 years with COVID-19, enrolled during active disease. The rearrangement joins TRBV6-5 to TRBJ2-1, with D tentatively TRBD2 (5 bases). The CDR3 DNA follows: TGTGCCAGCAGCAGACTATTCAACAATGAGCAGTTCTTC. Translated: CASSRLFNNEQFF.